These 24 T cell receptor beta chains share one sample of origin, sequenced in a study of T cell changes during pregnancy in multiple sclerosis. Only in-frame clones appear in the TCRdb table, and some are missing; sequencing was by immunoSEQ multiplex PCR. Of approximately 99,000 clones listed, 90% are singletons. Sequenced here: peripheral blood, sampled in the second trimester of pregnancy. Receptors were obtained from a female donor in good health, enrolled as a control in a pregnancy study.

The chain carries TRBV7-2 and TRBJ1-2, with 8 bases identical to TRBD1. Germline V gene sequence: CDR1 SGHTA, CDR2 FQGNSA. Trimming cost V 6 bases and J 4 bases; bases outside gene matches: 13. The CDR3 spans 16 residues. CDR3 sequence (DNA): TGTGCCAGCAGTCCCCGGTGGGCCGGACAGGGCTATGGCTACACCTTC. Its protein product is CASSPRWAGQGYGYTF.

The chain uses TRBV5-4 and TRBJ1-2; a possible D gene is TRBD1 (5 bases). The V end lost 4 bases, the J end lost 2 bases, and 18 bases lay between the germline ends. Per the germline V gene, CDR1 is SGHNT and CDR2 is YYREEE (reference sequence). The CDR3 totals 16 residues. CDR3 DNA: TGTGCCAGCAGCCGGGACGGGAGGGTAATCAACTATGGCTACACCTTC. Translated: CASSRDGRVINYGYTF. Based on the CDR3 plus reference TRBV5-4 and TRBJ1-2, the full variable domain is ETGVTQSPTHLIKTRGQQVTLRCSSQSGHNTVSWYQQALGQGPQFIFQYYREEENGRGNFPPRFSGLQFPNYSSELNVNALELDDSALYLCASSRDGRVINYGYTFGSGTRLTVV.

The gene calls are TRBV2 and TRBJ1-2; 8 bases line up with TRBD1. V gave up 7 bases and J gave up 6 bases; unmatched junction bases: 7. The CDR3 runs 13 residues. CDR1 SNHLY and CDR2 FYNNEI come from the germline V gene. This CDR3 is CASTLRGRDGYTF. For the CDR3, the DNA is TGTGCCAGCACCCTCAGGGGGCGCGATGGCTACACCTTC. Full variable domain (rest looked up from reference TRBV2 and TRBJ1-2): EPEVTQTPSHQVTQMGQEVILRCVPISNHLYFYWYRQILGQKVEFLVSFYNNEISEKSEIFDDQFSVERPDGSNFTLKIRSTKLEDSAMYFCASTLRGRDGYTFGSGTRLTVV.

The chain employs TRBV5-6 and TRBJ1-2; weak D call: TRBD1 (6 bases). Trimming removed 1 base at V and 4 bases at J, with 14 bases between. The CDR3 covers 15 residues. Germline assignment: CDR1 SGHDT and CDR2 YYEEEE. In DNA, the CDR3 is TGTGCCAGCAGCTTGAGTTCGGCAGGGGTCTATGGCTACACCTTC. Amino acid sequence: CASSLSSAGVYGYTF. The variable domain in full, completed from reference TRBV5-6 and TRBJ1-2, reads DAGVTQSPTHLIKTRGQQVTLRCSPKSGHDTVSWYQQALGQGPQFIFQYYEEEERQRGNFPDRFSGHQFPNYSSELNVNALLLGDSALYLCASSLSSAGVYGYTFGSGTRLTVV.

This chain connects TRBV19 to TRBJ2-4; perhaps TRBD2 as D (6 bases). Germline-derived CDR1 and CDR2 are LNHDA and SQIVND (reference sequence). Trimming pared 3 bases from V and 1 base from J, leaving 13 bases between. CDR3 size: 16 residues. The CDR3 DNA follows: TGTGCCAGTAGTATTTCGGGGGTCGGGGCCAAAAACATTCAGTACTTC. It is translated as CASSISGVGAKNIQYF. Supplemented by reference TRBV19 and TRBJ2-4, the full variable domain reads DGGITQSPKYLFRKEGQNVTLSCEQNLNHDAMYWYRQDPGQGLRLIYYSQIVNDFQKGDIAEGYSVSREKKESFPLTVTSAQKNPTAFYLCASSISGVGAKNIQYFGAGTRLSVL.

The chain employs TRBV7-2 and TRBJ2-3; 12 bases line up with TRBD2. The CDR3 spans 18 residues. V lost 4 bases to trimming and J lost 4 bases; unmatched junction nucleotides: 12. CDR1 and CDR2 from the germline V gene are SGHTA and FQGNSA. CDR3 coding DNA: TGTGCCAGCAGCTCCCAAGCCCCCGGACTAGCGGGGTCAGATACGCAGTATTTT. Translation gives CASSSQAPGLAGSDTQYF.

This chain connects TRBV10-3 to TRBJ1-2, with 8 bases lining up with TRBD1. Unmatched junction bases numbered 9, after V lost 0 bases and J lost 6 bases. CDR1 and CDR2 (germline): ENHRY, SYGVKD. The CDR3 is 16 amino acids. The CDR3 nucleotides are TGTGCCATCAGTGAGTCGTGGTGGGACAGGATGAATGGCTACACCTTC. The encoded protein is CAISESWWDRMNGYTF.

This chain connects TRBV2 to TRBJ2-5, with 7 bases lining up with TRBD2. There are 11 residues in the CDR3. Germline V gene sequence: CDR1 SNHLY, CDR2 FYNNEI. V shed 9 bases and J 5 bases; nucleotides not matched to a gene: 3. CDR3 sequence: CARREGETQYF. For the CDR3, the DNA is TGTGCCAGGAGGGAGGGGGAGACCCAGTACTTC.

The V and J genes are TRBV27 and TRBJ1-1, with a weak D call TRBD1 (6 bases). CDR3 size: 14 residues. The V and J ends lost 5 bases and 0 bases respectively, with 10 bases between them. Germline assignment: CDR1 MNHEY and CDR2 SMNVEV (reference sequence). CDR3 residues: CASSKQGMNTEAFF. The CDR3 coding sequence is TGTGCCAGCAGTAAACAGGGAATGAACACTGAAGCTTTCTTT.

This clone was observed a single time. V usage is TRBV28 and J usage is TRBJ2-7; tentative D call: TRBD2 (6 bases). The CDR3 covers 17 residues. Trimming took off 3 bases at V and 0 bases at J, with 18 bases between the two ends. Germline lookup yields CDR1 MDHEN and CDR2 SYDVKM. The chain's CDR3 is CASSFVGVGGFSYEQYF. The CDR3 nucleotides read TGTGCCAGCAGTTTCGTCGGGGTGGGGGGTTTCTCCTACGAGCAGTACTTC. Combining the CDR3 with reference TRBV28 and TRBJ2-7 gives the whole variable domain DVKVTQSSRYLVKRTGEKVFLECVQDMDHENMFWYRQDPGLGLRLIYFSYDVKMKEKGDIPEGYSVSREKKERFSLILESASTNQTSMYLCASSFVGVGGFSYEQYFGPGTRLTVT.

This chain joins TRBV28 and TRBJ2-7; 13 nucleotides line up with TRBD2. The V segment lost 2 bases and the J segment 7 bases; nucleotides outside the gene matches: 2. CDR1 is MDHEN and CDR2 is SYDVKM in the germline V gene. The length of the CDR3 is 14 residues. The CDR3 bases are TGTGCCAGCAGTTTAGGACTAGCGGGGGTTGAGCAGTACTTC. Its translation: CASSLGLAGVEQYF.

The chain carries TRBV2 and TRBJ2-3; unclear D gene. There are 12 residues in the CDR3. V was shortened by 6 bases and J by 3 bases, with 7 bases between the two germline ends. Per germline, CDR1 SNHLY and CDR2 FYNNEI. CDR3 sequence: CASSKATDTQYF. DNA for the CDR3: TGTGCCAGCAGCAAAGCAACAGATACGCAGTATTTT.

This sequence joins TRBV2 and TRBJ2-5; a weak D match, TRBD1 (6 bases). This CDR3 spans 16 amino acids. V was clipped by 6 bases and J by 4 bases, with 21 bases between them. Looked up from germline, CDR1 is SNHLY and CDR2 is FYNNEI. The CDR3 DNA sequence: TGTGCCAGCAGGCGTGAAGTCGGACAGTCGGGAGAGACCCAGTACTTC. It specifies CASRREVGQSGETQYF.

J is TRBJ1-2 and V is TRBV18, with D possibly being TRBD1 (5 bases). This CDR3 contains 15 residues. Germline loops: CDR1 KGHSH, CDR2 LQKENI. The V and J ends lost 1 base and 4 bases respectively, with 13 bases between them. The CDR3 is CASSPRDFPPYGYTF. CDR3 DNA sequence: TGTGCCAGCTCACCACGGGACTTTCCACCCTATGGCTACACCTTC.

V usage is TRBV5-1 and J usage is TRBJ2-7; tentatively, D is TRBD2 (5 bases). V was cut by 0 bases and J by 4 bases, with 14 bases left in between. This CDR3 spans 15 amino acids. Germline V gene sequence: CDR1 SGHRS, CDR2 YFSETQ. CDR3 DNA sequence: TGCGCCAGCAGCTTGGACCCAAGGCGAGGGTACGAGCAGTACTTC. This codes for CASSLDPRRGYEQYF.

The chain joins TRBV4-3 to TRBJ1-2; a weak D match, TRBD1 (5 bases). CDR1 is LGHNA, CDR2 YSLEER, per germline. CDR3 size: 14 residues. Deletions cut 0 bases from V and 13 bases from J, with 18 bases between. The CDR3 sequence: CASSQDGTAAGRTF. DNA of the CDR3: TGCGCCAGCAGCCAAGATGGGACTGCGGCTGGGCGCACCTTC.

The genes are TRBV6-6 and TRBJ1-5; TRBD1 aligns across 7 bases. The CDR3 spans 14 residues. J lost 2 bases, V lost 8 bases, and 6 bases had no gene match. Germline V gene data show CDR1 as MNHNY and CDR2 as SVGAGI (reference sequence). This CDR3 reads CASYSDRGNQPQHF. Written as DNA, the CDR3 is TGTGCCAGCTATTCCGACAGGGGCAATCAGCCCCAGCATTTT.

This clone appeared a single time. The CDR3 protein is CASSEGQGARGQPQHF. Here the CDR3 DNA reads TGTGCCAGCAGCGAGGGACAGGGGGCTAGGGGTCAGCCCCAGCATTTT. V gene TRBV9 combines with J gene TRBJ1-5, with 12 bases identical to TRBD1. CDR1 is SGDLS and CDR2 is YYNGEE in the germline V gene. The CDR3 runs 16 residues. V lost 3 bases, J lost 6 bases, and 7 bases stayed unmatched.

The chain combines TRBV2 with TRBJ2-7; TRBD1 agrees at 10 bases. Germline values: CDR1 SNHLY, CDR2 FYNNEI. V was clipped by 3 bases and J by 3 bases; unmatched bases: 5. CDR3 length: 15 residues. This CDR3 is CASSESGQGYYEQYF. CDR3 coding DNA: TGTGCCAGCAGTGAGTCGGGACAGGGGTACTACGAGCAGTACTTC.

This chain connects TRBV2 to TRBJ1-4; 9 positions agree with TRBD1. The CDR3 runs 17 residues. Germline trimming cut 7 bases from V and 5 bases from J; bases unmatched to any gene: 14. The V gene's germline CDR1 is SNHLY and CDR2 FYNNEI. The CDR3 loop reads CASKTLEVDRGNEKLFF. The CDR3 DNA reads TGTGCCAGCAAGACCCTGGAGGTGGACAGGGGAAATGAAAAACTGTTTTTT.

V and J are TRBV6-6 and TRBJ1-6, with 7 bases that match TRBD1. V lost 9 bases and J lost 7; bases outside the gene matches: 6. The CDR3 is 13 residues long. Germline CDR1 is MNHNY and CDR2 is SVGAGI (reference sequence). CDR3 protein: CASRGTENSPLHF. As DNA, the CDR3 is TGTGCCAGTCGTGGGACAGAAAATTCACCCCTCCACTTT.

The chain links TRBV6-1 to TRBJ2-7; 8 bases line up with TRBD2. The ends lost 6 bases at V and 6 bases at J; junction bases unmatched: 13. Germline CDR1 is MNHNS and CDR2 is SASEGT. CDR3 length equals 15 residues. CDR3 amino acids: CASRSFVAGQSEQYF. CDR3 nucleotide sequence: TGTGCCAGCAGAAGTTTTGTAGCGGGGCAGAGCGAGCAGTACTTC.

CDR3 loop: CASRMAGVNYEQYF. The CDR3 region has the DNA TGTGCCAGCAGGATGGCGGGGGTGAACTACGAGCAGTACTTC. The rearrangement uses TRBV6-6 and TRBJ2-7, with 7 bases aligning to TRBD2. Trimming cost V 6 bases and J 3 bases; bases outside gene matches: 8. The CDR3 consists of 14 residues. Germline-derived CDR1 and CDR2 are MNHNY and SVGAGI (reference sequence).

The chain uses TRBV5-1 and TRBJ2-5; D gene unclear. The CDR3 covers 13 residues. V shed 1 base and J shed 5 bases, with 9 bases lying between them. Germline CDR1 reads SGHRS; CDR2 reads YFSETQ. The CDR3 nucleotides are TGCGCCAGCAGCTTGAACACTATCGAGACCCAGTACTTC. Protein sequence: CASSLNTIETQYF.